The source of this T cell receptor beta chain is a study of blood T cell repertoires in COVID-19. The CDR3 runs to 16 residues. CDR1 is MGHRA and CDR2 is YSYEKL in the germline V gene. With 0 bases removed from V and 1 base from J, the gap between germline ends came to 11 bases. This clone showed up just once. Clones were read by immunoSEQ multiplex PCR, and TCRdb kept only the in-frame ones, dropping some. The sample includes about 170,000 clones, more than 80% of them seen just once. The TCR sequence derives from a man aged 50-60 years who had recovered from COVID-19. Source material: PBMCs or T cells enriched from blood (not recorded which). The J gene is TRBJ2-3, the V gene TRBV4-1, with D maybe TRBD1 (5 bases). This CDR3 is CASSQDWGGRTDTQYF. The CDR3 region has the DNA TGCGCCAGCAGCCAAGATTGGGGCGGACGCACAGATACGCAGTATTTT.